The rows below give T cell receptor beta chains drawn from one sample of a study of blood T cells in healthy people across ages. TCRdb re-analysed the 5' RACE reads in MiXCR, keeping a single row per CDR3 protein. The sample includes fewer than 800,000 distinct CDR3 sequences, around 45% of them seen just once. The specimen was blood. The origin of the receptors is a woman aged 55 to 70 in good health. CDR3s include the opening cysteine and the closing phenylalanine or tryptophan. The D gene is left open where the match is weak. The size entry is marked missing in some rows and otherwise reads once, few, many or a size class.

d_call clone_size j_call v_call cdr3_aa cdr3_nt
TRBD1 few TRBJ2-7 TRBV5-1 CASSSGQAVYEQYF TGCGCCAGCAGCTCCGGACAGGCGGTCTACGAGCAGTACTTC
- - TRBJ2-3 TRBV27 CASSLWGGGDTQYF TGTGCCAGCAGTTTATGGGGGGGCGGAGATACGCAGTATTTT
- - TRBJ2-7 TRBV10-3 CATTGSGDEQYF TGTGCCACCACCGGCAGCGGCGACGAGCAGTACTTC
TRBD1 - TRBJ1-2 TRBV20-1 CIPSDRTYGYTF TGCATCCCCTCGGACAGGACCTATGGCTACACCTTC
- few TRBJ2-6 TRBV5-1 CASSLGGSSGANVLTF TGCGCCAGCAGCTTAGGTGGGAGCTCTGGGGCCAACGTCCTGACTTTC
- - TRBJ2-7 TRBV20-1 CSARDPGGFSYEQYF TGCAGTGCTAGAGATCCAGGGGGGTTCTCCTACGAGCAGTACTTC
- few TRBJ2-4 TRBV6-6 CASSYSGDIQYF TGTGCCAGCAGTTACTCTGGGGACATTCAGTACTTC
- - TRBJ2-3 TRBV20-1 CSAPYFGQDTDTQYF TGCAGTGCGCCCTATTTTGGACAAGACACAGATACGCAGTATTTT
- - TRBJ2-2 TRBV29-1 CSVEDPQGPTGELFF TGCAGCGTTGAAGATCCCCAGGGTCCTACCGGGGAGCTGTTTTTT
- - TRBJ2-7 TRBV20-1 CSARAARGPDEQYF TGCAGTGCTAGAGCCGCCAGGGGCCCTGACGAGCAGTACTTC
TRBD2 once TRBJ2-1 TRBV4-2 CASSASGSGGNEQFF TGTGCCAGCAGCGCTAGCGGGAGCGGTGGCAATGAGCAGTTCTTC
TRBD2 many TRBJ2-1 TRBV5-1 CASSLLAGGGDNEQFF TGCGCCAGCAGCTTGCTTGCGGGAGGAGGTGACAATGAGCAGTTCTTC
- - TRBJ2-7 TRBV20-1 CSAEWADEQYF TGCAGTGCTGAATGGGCCGACGAGCAGTACTTC
TRBD1 - TRBJ2-4 TRBV20-1 CSADGRGQGAKNIQYF TGCAGTGCTGATGGCAGGGGGCAAGGGGCCAAAAACATTCAGTACTTC
TRBD1 - TRBJ2-3 TRBV28 CASSFTGTGNPDTQYF TGTGCCAGCAGTTTTACTGGGACAGGGAACCCAGATACGCAGTATTTT
- few TRBJ2-5 TRBV15 CATSRGPEETQYF TGTGCCACCAGCAGAGGGCCAGAAGAGACCCAGTACTTC
- - TRBJ2-3 TRBV6-1 CASRGPSTDTQYF TGTGCCAGCAGGGGTCCCTCCACAGATACGCAGTATTTT
- - TRBJ2-6 TRBV5-1 CASSLGRGSSGANVLTF TGCGCCAGCAGCTTAGGACGAGGGAGCTCTGGGGCCAACGTCCTGACTTTC
TRBD2 - TRBJ2-7 TRBV6-5 CASSYGASGRYEQYF TGTGCCAGCAGTTACGGGGCTAGCGGGAGGTACGAGCAGTACTTC
- - TRBJ1-5 TRBV7-2 CASSLAAGGNQPQHF TGTGCCAGCAGCTTAGCGGCAGGGGGCAATCAGCCCCAGCATTTT
- - TRBJ2-1 TRBV29-1 CSVDTYNEQFF TGCAGCGTGGACACCTACAATGAGCAGTTCTTC
- few TRBJ1-4 TRBV4-3 CASSQKTGADHVGNEKLFF TGCGCCAGCAGCCAGAAGACAGGAGCTGATCACGTTGGAAATGAAAAACTGTTTTTT
TRBD1 many TRBJ2-2 TRBV4-2 CASSQPGQGTNTGELFF TGTGCCAGCAGCCAACCGGGACAGGGGACAAACACCGGGGAGCTGTTTTTT
- - TRBJ2-1 TRBV14 CASSVNDYNEQFF TGTGCCAGCAGCGTGAATGACTACAATGAGCAGTTCTTC
TRBD2 - TRBJ2-1 TRBV5-6 CASSSIAGVISFYNEQFF TGTGCCAGCAGCTCCATAGCGGGAGTAATTTCTTTCTACAATGAGCAGTTCTTC
- - TRBJ1-1 TRBV7-2 CASSFHIEAFF TGTGCCAGCAGCTTCCACATTGAAGCTTTCTTT